A single sample is the source of the 27 T cell receptor beta chains below, sequenced in a study of blood T cell repertoires in COVID-19. The assay was immunoSEQ multiplex PCR, and TCRdb's table has in-frame clones only and misses some. The sample records just under 250,000 clones, around 88% being singletons. Sequenced sample: peripheral blood. These receptors originate from a woman aged 25 to 45 who had recovered from COVID-19.

This clone appeared a few times. The CDR3 DNA follows: TGTGCCAGCCGCCCTCCGGGGGGGGACACTGAAGCTTTCTTT. It translates to CASRPPGGDTEAFF. The chain links TRBV18 to TRBJ1-1; TRBD1 might be the D (5 bases). The CDR3 is made up of 14 amino acids. CDR1 KGHSH and CDR2 LQKENI come from the germline V gene. Deletions cut 8 bases from V and 3 bases from J, with 16 bases between. Based on the CDR3 plus reference TRBV18 and TRBJ1-1, the full variable domain is NAGVMQNPRHLVRRRGQEARLRCSPMKGHSHVYWYRQLPEEGLKFMVYLQKENIIDESGMPKERFSAEFPKEGPSILRIQQVVRGDSAAYFCASRPPGGDTEAFFGQGTRLTVV.

CDR3 region: CASSLHQRGVSYNEQFF. CDR3 DNA sequence: TGTGCCAGCAGCTTACACCAGCGGGGGGTCTCCTACAATGAGCAGTTCTTC. V gene TRBV7-3 combines with J gene TRBJ2-1; 9 positions agree with TRBD2. From germline, CDR1 is SGHTA and CDR2 FQGTGA. After removal of 2 bases from V and 0 bases from J, the junction contained 5 bases not matched to a gene. This CDR3 spans 17 amino acids.

The rearrangement joins TRBV4-2 to TRBJ2-7; 8 positions agree with TRBD2. The CDR3 is 16 residues long. Per germline, CDR1 LGHNA and CDR2 YNFKEQ. J gave up 3 bases and V 0 bases, and 7 bases lay outside the gene matches. Written as DNA, the CDR3 is TGTGCCAGCAGCCAAGATTCGGGGGGGTTTTACTACGAGCAGTACTTC. Protein product: CASSQDSGGFYYEQYF.

This rearrangement joins TRBV11-3 to TRBJ2-2, with TRBD1 matching over 7 bases. V shed 6 bases, J shed 6 bases, and the junction held 4 bases outside the gene matches. Germline V CDR1 and CDR2: SGHNT, YENEEA. The CDR3 is made up of 13 amino acids. CDR3 sequence: CASRSTGAGELFF. The CDR3 region has the DNA TGTGCCAGCAGATCTACAGGGGCCGGGGAGCTGTTTTTT. Full variable domain (remainder filled in from reference TRBV11-3 and TRBJ2-2): EAGVVQSPRYKIIEKKQPVAFWCNPISGHNTLYWYLQNLGQGPELLIRYENEEAVDDSQLPKDRFSAERLKGVDSTLKIQPAELGDSAVYLCASRSTGAGELFFGEGSRLTVL.

The chain joins TRBV11-2 to TRBJ2-7; TRBD2 matches 11 bases. Looked up from germline, CDR1 is SGHAT and CDR2 is FQNNGV. The CDR3 sequence is 14 residues long. Germline trimming cut 3 bases from V and 5 bases from J; bases unmatched to any gene: 3. CDR3 residues: CASSFSGGAHEQYF. For the CDR3, the DNA is TGTGCCAGCAGCTTTAGCGGGGGGGCGCACGAGCAGTACTTC.

CDR3 sequence reads: CASSGPHRDSLHNEQFF. The CDR3 DNA reads as TGTGCCAGCAGCGGCCCCCACCGGGACAGTCTCCACAATGAGCAGTTCTTC. The chain is built from TRBV7-9 and TRBJ2-1; 7 nucleotides match TRBD1. Unmatched junction bases numbered 15, after V lost 5 bases and J lost 5 bases. The length of the CDR3 is 17 residues. Germline values: CDR1 SEHNR, CDR2 FQNEAQ (reference sequence).

The chain has TRBV5-1 and TRBJ2-1; TRBD2 agrees at 15 bases. The junction had 7 bases not matched to a gene; V was cut back by 6 bases and J by 0 bases. Germline lookup yields CDR1 SGHRS and CDR2 YFSETQ. The CDR3 runs to 18 residues. Here the CDR3 reads CASTQGLAGGSSYNEQFF. The DNA of the CDR3 is TGCGCCAGCACACAGGGACTAGCGGGGGGTAGCTCCTACAATGAGCAGTTCTTC.

This clone was seen just once. The genes are TRBV5-1 and TRBJ2-1; D gene uncertain. The germline V gene has CDR1 SGHRS and CDR2 YFSETQ. The CDR3 is 14 residues long. Trimming took off 2 bases at V and 5 bases at J, with 11 bases between the two ends. CDR3 coding DNA: TGCGCCAGCAGCTTTTCCACGCGCGACAATGAGCAGTTCTTC. Translating gives CASSFSTRDNEQFF.

The chain combines TRBV12-3 or TRBV12-4 with TRBJ2-4; D call uncertain. The CDR3 totals 13 residues. Trimming cost V 8 bases and J 1 base, with 9 bases left between them. The CDR3 nucleotides read TGTGCCAGCGGTGAGAGGGCCAAAAACATTCAGTACTTC. It yields the protein CASGERAKNIQYF.

This clone appeared once. The gene calls are TRBV7-6 and TRBJ2-2; the match to TRBD2 covers 9 bases. From germline, CDR1 is SGHVS and CDR2 FNYEAQ. CDR3 length: 16 residues. V lost 5 bases and J lost 1; bases outside the gene matches: 5. The CDR3 DNA reads as TGTGCCAGCAGCCGTGGACTAGCGAGGAACACCGGGGAGCTGTTTTTT. As protein: CASSRGLARNTGELFF.

The CDR3 protein is CAGCDRGATFQETQYF. The CDR3 DNA follows: TGTGCCGGCTGCGACCGGGGGGCCACCTTTCAAGAGACCCAGTACTTC. This chain joins TRBV2 and TRBJ2-5, with TRBD2 as a possible D gene (7 bases). This CDR3 has 16 residues. Trimming pared 11 bases from V and 2 bases from J, leaving 24 bases between. From germline, CDR1 is SNHLY and CDR2 FYNNEI.

The chain's CDR3 is CASSLGIRKGRSTGELFF. The CDR3 DNA sequence: TGTGCCAGCAGCTTGGGTATCAGGAAGGGGCGAAGCACCGGGGAGCTGTTTTTT. The chain couples TRBV5-6 to TRBJ2-2; tentative D call: TRBD1 (5 bases). Germline lookup yields CDR1 SGHDT and CDR2 YYEEEE. The CDR3 covers 18 residues. V dropped 0 bases and J dropped 4 bases, with 19 bases sitting between them.

The chain recombines TRBV7-9 with TRBJ2-3; 10 bases are a match to TRBD1. Trimming took 7 bases from V and 3 from J; bases not matched to a gene: 10. This CDR3 spans 16 amino acids. CDR1 and CDR2 from the germline V gene are SEHNR and FQNEAQ (reference sequence). CDR3 sequence reads: CASNIDRGRLTDTQYF. The CDR3 DNA is TGTGCCAGCAACATTGACAGGGGGCGTCTAACAGATACGCAGTATTTT. Drawing the rest from reference TRBV7-9 and TRBJ2-3, the complete variable domain is DTGVSQNPRHKITKRGQNVTFRCDPISEHNRLYWYRQTLGQGPEFLTYFQNEAQLEKSRLLSDRFSAERPKGSFSTLEIQRTEQGDSAMYLCASNIDRGRLTDTQYFGPGTRLTVL.

As concerns this clone: Germline and junction disagree at one end, which may indicate a read error. This sequence joins TRBV4-2 and TRBJ2-7; 9 bases are a match to TRBD1. This CDR3 has 15 amino acids. The V gene's germline CDR1 is LGHNA and CDR2 YNFKEQ. CDR3 in DNA: TGTGCCAGCAGCCAGGAACACGGGACAGGGAAGGTGTGGGACTTC. Its protein product is CASSQEHGTGKVWDF.

The chain has TRBV6-5 and TRBJ1-2; D not certain. Between the trimmed V and J ends, which lost 6 bases and 3 bases, there was a span of 11 bases. The CDR3 covers 13 residues. The germline V gene encodes CDR1 MNHEY and CDR2 SVGAGI. In nucleotides, the CDR3 is TGTGCCAGCAGGGGTTGGAGGGACTATGGCTACACCTTC. Its translation: CASRGWRDYGYTF.

This sequence joins TRBV5-1 and TRBJ2-7; weak D call: TRBD1 (7 bases). V was trimmed by 2 bases and J by 6 bases, leaving 9 bases between them. The CDR3 consists of 12 residues. Germline CDR1 SGHRS, CDR2 YFSETQ. The CDR3 is CASSFQGGEQYF. The CDR3 region has the DNA TGCGCCAGCAGCTTCCAGGGGGGCGAGCAGTACTTC.

This clone has just a few counts. V is TRBV19 and J is TRBJ1-2; TRBD1 aligns across 9 bases. Germline V gives CDR1 LNHDA, CDR2 SQIVND (reference sequence). CDR3 length: 14 amino acids. With 3 bases clipped from V and 6 bases from J, the junction kept 5 bases outside the gene matches. CDR3 protein: CASSITGTGNGYTF. The CDR3 coding sequence is TGTGCCAGTAGTATCACCGGGACAGGGAATGGCTACACCTTC.

This clone has a handful of counts. The rearrangement joins TRBV27 to TRBJ1-2, with TRBD1 matching over 9 bases. The CDR3 runs to 14 residues. Germline values: CDR1 MNHEY, CDR2 SMNVEV (reference sequence). The ends lost 2 bases at V and 8 bases at J; junction bases unmatched: 6. The CDR3 nucleotides read TGTGCCAGCAGTTTAGGGGACAGGGTATCCGGCTACACCTTC. This translates into CASSLGDRVSGYTF.

The chain couples TRBV7-6 to TRBJ2-1; D is possibly TRBD1 (5 bases). The CDR3 sequence is 16 residues long. Germline V CDR1 and CDR2: SGHVS, FNYEAQ. V was cut by 6 bases and J by 1 base, with 16 bases left in between. The CDR3 DNA reads as TGTGCCAGCAGGTTCTACCCGACAGAGTCCTACAATGAGCAGTTCTTC. This sequence encodes CASRFYPTESYNEQFF.

This chain joins TRBV6-5 and TRBJ2-1; D remains unclear. Germline V CDR1 and CDR2: MNHEY, SVGAGI. Trimming removed 1 base at V and 5 bases at J, with 12 bases between. There are 15 residues in the CDR3. CDR3 sequence reads: CASSYFGSLNNEQFF. CDR3 nucleotides: TGTGCCAGCAGTTACTTTGGCAGTTTAAACAATGAGCAGTTCTTC.

J is TRBJ1-2 and V is TRBV5-1; 8 bases match TRBD1. The CDR3 length is 15 residues. The trim removed 4 bases at V and 1 base at J, leaving 6 bases unmatched. Germline CDR1 and CDR2: SGHRS and YFSETQ. The CDR3 nucleotides are TGCGCCAGCAGCCTCGCGGGACAGGTTAACTATGGCTACACCTTC. Its translation is CASSLAGQVNYGYTF.

This rearrangement joins TRBV5-1 to TRBJ2-5; TRBD2 matches 15 bases. J gave up 6 bases and V 4 bases, and 7 bases lay outside the gene matches. Germline V gene sequence: CDR1 SGHRS, CDR2 YFSETQ. There are 16 residues in the CDR3. CDR3 in amino acids: CASSPGLAGGGKTQYF. CDR3 sequence (DNA): TGCGCCAGCAGCCCGGGACTAGCGGGGGGCGGGAAGACCCAGTACTTC.

The chain joins TRBV11-2 to TRBJ2-1; 10 bases line up with TRBD2. V lost 2 bases and J lost 3; bases outside the gene matches: 1. Germline lookup yields CDR1 SGHAT and CDR2 FQNNGV. The CDR3 consists of 15 residues. CDR3 coding DNA: TGTGCCAGCAGCTTAAGACTAGCGGGCTACAATGAGCAGTTCTTC. Amino acid sequence: CASSLRLAGYNEQFF.

DNA for the CDR3: TGTGCCAGCAGCTTTCTTTTCGGTATCCGAGGACAAGAGACCCAGTACTTC. Encoded protein: CASSFLFGIRGQETQYF. This chain links TRBV7-9 with TRBJ2-5; no definite D call. This CDR3 has 17 amino acids. Germline V CDR1 and CDR2: SEHNR, FQNEAQ (reference sequence). Trimming removed 3 bases from V and 2 bases from J, with 19 bases in between.

The V gene is TRBV19, the J gene TRBJ2-5, with 8 bases matching TRBD2. This CDR3 comprises 14 residues. V lost 6 bases and J lost 5; bases outside the gene matches: 8. Germline CDR1 and CDR2: LNHDA and SQIVND (reference sequence). CDR3 region: CASSHGGVGETQYF. CDR3 sequence (DNA): TGTGCCAGTAGCCACGGGGGGGTAGGCGAGACCCAGTACTTC.

A single count supports this clone. The chain has TRBV6-5 and TRBJ2-2; unclear D gene. The ends were cut back, 3 bases at V and 6 bases at J, with 8 bases in the middle. The CDR3 spans 13 residues. Per germline, CDR1 MNHEY and CDR2 SVGAGI. The CDR3 loop reads CASSYFGAGELFF. The CDR3 nucleotides read TGTGCCAGCAGTTATTTCGGAGCCGGGGAGCTGTTTTTT.

Comment on this clone: Distinct nucleotide sequences in the sample also encode this CDR3. The chain links TRBV5-1 to TRBJ2-7; TRBD2 matches at 8 bases. The CDR3 loop spans 15 amino acids. The germline CDR1 and CDR2 sequences are SGHRS and YFSETQ. V lost 0 bases to trimming and J lost 3 bases; unmatched junction nucleotides: 5. CDR3 bases: TGCGCCAGCAGCTTGGGGCTAGCGGGTGGCTACGAGCAGTACTTC. This encodes CASSLGLAGGYEQYF.